These 13 T cell receptor beta chains were sequenced from one sample in a study of blood T cells in healthy people across ages. The use of a sample-barcoded 5' primer and a J-beta primer mix characterized a second PCR of roughly 6 to 11 cycles. TCRdb recomputed calls from the 5' RACE reads with MiXCR, one row per CDR3 protein. The sample yields 660,000 or so distinct CDR3 sequences, approximately 50% seen once. Source material: blood. The source is a man aged 60-69 years in good health.

This clonotype was counted a few times. The genes are TRBV29-1 and TRBJ2-3; D is unclear. The CDR3 is made up of 15 amino acids. The germline CDR1 and CDR2 sequences are SQVTM and ANQGSEA. V was trimmed by 4 bases and J by 0 bases, leaving 14 bases between them. DNA for the CDR3: TGCAGCGTTGCGTGGTTTGGTTCTAGCACAGATACGCAGTATTTT. This encodes CSVAWFGSSTDTQYF.

V usage is TRBV7-8 and J usage is TRBJ2-1; D is ambiguous. Trimming took off 2 bases at V and 5 bases at J, with 13 bases between the two ends. CDR3 length equals 15 residues. Germline loops: CDR1 SGHVS, CDR2 FQNEAQ. The DNA for the CDR3 is TGTGCCAGCAGCTTAACCCTGACGAGAGACAATGAGCAGTTCTTC. It encodes CASSLTLTRDNEQFF.

J is TRBJ2-1 and V is TRBV6-6, with D tentatively TRBD2 (5 bases). The DNA matches TRBJ2-7 better at its end, which makes the J call doubtful. Germline V gene data show CDR1 as MNHNY and CDR2 as SVGAGI (reference sequence). The CDR3 runs to 15 residues. This CDR3 reads CASTPPGTDLNEQYF. CDR3 nucleotide sequence: TGTGCCAGCACCCCACCGGGAACGGACCTGAATGAGCAGTACTTC.

In this sample, this clonotype turned up a few times. The chain links TRBV7-2 to TRBJ2-1; tentatively, D is TRBD1 (5 bases). From germline, CDR1 is SGHTA and CDR2 FQGNSA. Trimming removed 3 bases from V and 8 bases from J, with 17 bases in between. This CDR3 contains 15 residues. The CDR3 DNA reads as TGTGCCAGCAGCTTTCGTGGGGCCCCTGAGGATGAGCAGTTCTTC. Amino acid sequence: CASSFRGAPEDEQFF.

This chain uses TRBV6-2 or TRBV6-3 with TRBJ2-4, with D possibly being TRBD1 (5 bases). Trimming removed 7 bases from V and 3 bases from J, with 16 bases in between. The CDR3 runs to 15 residues. Germline V lookup: CDR1 MNHEY, CDR2 SVGEGT. The CDR3 DNA reads TGTGCCAGCACCCAACCCAGGGTGGGCAAAAACATTCAGTACTTC. This translates into CASTQPRVGKNIQYF.

The chain links TRBV10-3 to TRBJ2-3, with TRBD1 matching over 9 bases. The CDR3 consists of 13 residues. The V gene's germline CDR1 is ENHRY and CDR2 SYGVKD. After removal of 10 bases from V and 2 bases from J, the junction contained 4 bases not matched to a gene. In DNA, the CDR3 is TGTGCCAGCGGACAGGGGTTCACAGATACGCAGTATTTT. Translating it yields CASGQGFTDTQYF.

The genes are TRBV5-1 and TRBJ2-5, with 8 bases matching TRBD1. V dropped 6 bases and J dropped 1; count of bases not matched to a gene: 8. CDR3 size: 15 residues. Per the germline V gene, CDR1 is SGHRS and CDR2 is YFSETQ. The CDR3 loop is CASTRGQGPQETQYF. Here the CDR3 DNA reads TGCGCCAGCACGCGAGGACAGGGACCCCAAGAGACCCAGTACTTC.

This clonotype was seen only a few times. The chain combines TRBV10-3 with TRBJ2-1; TRBD2 might be the D (6 bases). The CDR3 is made up of 14 amino acids. The germline CDR1 and CDR2 sequences are ENHRY and SYGVKD. The V end was cut by 6 bases, the J end by 5 bases, with 14 bases between. The CDR3 DNA is TGTGCCATCAGCGGAGGGCTACCCGACAATGAGCAGTTCTTC. Translated, it gives CAISGGLPDNEQFF.

The chain recombines TRBV27 with TRBJ2-5; 9 bases agree with TRBD1. Trimming removed 4 bases from V and 4 bases from J; junction bases left unmatched: 7. Looked up from germline, CDR1 is MNHEY and CDR2 is SMNVEV (reference sequence). The CDR3 totals 15 residues. CDR3 sequence reads: CASSSTGGRIETQYF. CDR3 nucleotide sequence: TGTGCCAGCAGTTCGACAGGGGGAAGGATAGAGACCCAGTACTTC.

The rearrangement links TRBV6-1 to TRBJ2-1, with TRBD1 matching 7 bases. This CDR3 is 16 amino acids long. Germline assignment: CDR1 MNHNS and CDR2 SASEGT. Trimming removed 7 bases from V and 4 bases from J; junction bases left unmatched: 13. The CDR3 DNA reads as TGTGCCAGCAACCATCGCACAGGGGTCAGATACAATGAGCAGTTCTTC. As protein: CASNHRTGVRYNEQFF.

In the case of this clonotype: One end of the junction fails to match germline, which may point to a read error. The genes are TRBV5-1 and TRBJ2-5, with D maybe TRBD1 (6 bases). Germline lookup yields CDR1 SGHRS and CDR2 YFSETQ. This CDR3 has 15 residues. The chain's CDR3 is CAISLLGQPLETQYF. The DNA for the CDR3 is TGCGCCATCAGCTTGCTAGGACAGCCTTTGGAGACCCAGTACTTC.

The rearrangement uses TRBV20-1 and TRBJ2-1, with TRBD1 matching 11 bases. Germline values: CDR1 DFQATT, CDR2 SNEGSKA (reference sequence). With V trimmed by 2 bases and J by 10 bases, 4 bases remained unmatched. This CDR3 has 13 amino acids. The CDR3 DNA sequence: TGCAGTGCTAGATGGACAGGGGGCTACGAGCAGTTCTTC. Amino acids: CSARWTGGYEQFF.

The chain links TRBV6-6 to TRBJ2-5; possible D gene TRBD2, 6 bases. V was pared by 5 bases and J by 4 bases, with 14 bases between. The CDR3 runs to 14 residues. Germline CDR1 reads MNHNY; CDR2 reads SVGAGI (reference sequence). The CDR3 DNA sequence: TGTGCCAGCAGTCCGCTACTAGCTGCAGAGACCCAGTACTTC. Its translation: CASSPLLAAETQYF.